This TCR beta chain came from a study of T-cell memory formation after mild COVID-19 (dated by TCRdb to the early 2020s). Turning to the overall study: TCR sequence clusters from the two donors were largely donor specific. Longitudinal TCRalpha and TCRbeta repertoire sequencing tracked T-cell clones expanding and contracting after mild COVID-19 in two donors. The cohort was made up of two young adult volunteers, one female and one male, who were previously healthy. General findings and caveats noted by the study authors: Clones that contracted from day 15 to 85 showed balanced CD4/CD8 phenotypes, whereas a second wave of clones that expanded from day 15 to 37 leaned towards CD4+. The detection of some responding clones in pre-infection memory suggests that pre-existing cross-reactive memory T cells joined the SARS-CoV-2 response. Contracting CD4+ clones appeared mostly in the CM and EM memory subsets, whereas CD8+ clones were enriched in EMRA. SARS-CoV-2 specificity was not confirmed for the second-wave clones peaking on day 37. The study covered only a couple of mild cases, and larger cohorts including severe cases with pre-infection samples were considered necessary.

Ficoll-Paque density gradient centrifugation was used to isolate PBMCs. The run used an Illumina NovaSeq 6000. TCRalpha and TCRbeta cDNA libraries were constructed by 5'RACE with constant-segment primers, with sample barcodes and unique molecular identifiers being introduced. Trizol reagent was used to extract RNA from every sample. Libraries were amplified in two PCR steps, with a second sample barcode and Illumina TruSeq adapters added in the second step. Sequencing of libraries was performed on an Illumina NovaSeq with 2 x 150 bp paired-end reads. As for how the authors treated the data: With migec v1.2.7, reads were demultiplexed and then collapsed into UMI-guided consensus sequences. Using mixcr v2.1.11, UMI consensuses were aligned to TRA and TRB V and J templates and then assembled into clonotypes. Expanded or contracted clonotypes were those called significant by both edgeR and NoisET, with noise models trained on biological replicates. edgeR calls used a false discovery rate-adjusted p below 0.01 and a log2 fold-change threshold of 1. As an exploratory analysis of dynamics, max-normalized trajectories of the 1000 most abundant clonotypes were examined with PCA combined with hierarchical clustering. Separately sequenced CD4+ and CD8+ repertoires were used to assign the CD4 or CD8 phenotype of responding clones. The public sequencing data were trimmed at Q25 with fastp and processed into clonotypes with MiXCR by TCRdb, which kept only in-frame beta chains. Each entry is one CDR3 protein sequence, shown with its most common DNA and genes. TCRdb's processing, not the study's, gives the V and J calls here. The sample table lists hundreds of thousands of distinct CDR3 sequences, approximately 15% of them with a count of one. About a fifth of the sample lies in the top ten.

This clonotype was recorded a few times. Its antigen remains undetermined. Base qualities are not provided; no much larger clone lies one nucleotide away. Sequenced sample: PBMCs or a T cell subset sorted from them (not recorded which). This receptor was taken from a man between 18 and 35 years old who had mild COVID-19 (a few samples of this study predate the infection). The sample titles of this study are shuffled in the database, so cell type and time point are left out; the donor was told from shared clones.

The CDR3 amino acid sequence is: CASSSQTSGGAWDTQYF. The nucleotides read TGTGCCAGCAGCTCCCAGACTAGCGGGGGGGCATGGGATACGCAGTATTTT. The sequence joins TRBV7-9 to TRBJ2-3; TRBD2 lines up with 14 middle nucleotides. Trimmed from V: 4 bases; trimmed from J: 6 bases; junction bases lacking a gene match: 9. From the germline V gene (reference sequence), CDR1 is SEHNR and CDR2 is FQNEAQ. The CDR3 numbers 17 residues from cysteine through phenylalanine. Only the CDR3 portion is preserved as DNA: 51 bases, with reading frame beginning at the first base.